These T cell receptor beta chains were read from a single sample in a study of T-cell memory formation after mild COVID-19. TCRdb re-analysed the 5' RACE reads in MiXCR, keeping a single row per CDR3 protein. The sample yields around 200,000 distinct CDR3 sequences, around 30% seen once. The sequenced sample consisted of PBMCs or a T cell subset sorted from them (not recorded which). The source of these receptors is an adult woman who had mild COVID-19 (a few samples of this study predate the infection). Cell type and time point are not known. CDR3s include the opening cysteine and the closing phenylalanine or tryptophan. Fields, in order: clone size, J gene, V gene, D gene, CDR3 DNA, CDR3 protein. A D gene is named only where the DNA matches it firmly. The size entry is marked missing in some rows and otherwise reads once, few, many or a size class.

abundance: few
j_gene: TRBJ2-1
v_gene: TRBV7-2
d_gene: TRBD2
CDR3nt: TGTGCCAGCAGCTTAGAAGGAGCGGGGATGTACAATGAGCAGTTCTTC
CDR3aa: CASSLEGAGMYNEQFF

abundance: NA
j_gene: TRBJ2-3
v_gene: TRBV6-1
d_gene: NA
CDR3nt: TGTGCCAGCAGTCGGGCTGGGGATACGCAGTATTTT
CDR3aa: CASSRAGDTQYF

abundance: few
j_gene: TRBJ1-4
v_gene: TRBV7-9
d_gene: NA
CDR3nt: TGTGCCAGCAGCTTACGTATGGCAGGGAAGAAATCTAATGAAAAACTGTTTTTT
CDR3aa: CASSLRMAGKKSNEKLFF

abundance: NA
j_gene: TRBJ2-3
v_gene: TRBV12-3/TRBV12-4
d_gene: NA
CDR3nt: TGTGCCAGCAGTTTATATGGCGGGGGCACGGATACGCAGTATTTT
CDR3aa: CASSLYGGGTDTQYF

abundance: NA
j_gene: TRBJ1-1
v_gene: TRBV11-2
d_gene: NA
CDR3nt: TGTGCCAGCAGCTTCCGGACGGATTACATGAACACTGAAGCTTTCTTT
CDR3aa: CASSFRTDYMNTEAFF

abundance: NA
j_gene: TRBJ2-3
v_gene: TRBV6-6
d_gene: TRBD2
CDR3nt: TGTGCCAGCAGCGGGGGGACTAGCGGACTCACAGATACGCAGTATTTT
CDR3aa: CASSGGTSGLTDTQYF

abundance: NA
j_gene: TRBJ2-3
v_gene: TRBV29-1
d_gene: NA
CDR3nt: TGCAGCGTTGAACGCGGGAGCACAGATACGCAGTATTTT
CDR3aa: CSVERGSTDTQYF

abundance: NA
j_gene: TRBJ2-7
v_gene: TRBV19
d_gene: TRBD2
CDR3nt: TGTGCCAGCCGACCCACACTAGCGGGAGTTAGTGAGCAGTACTTC
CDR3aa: CASRPTLAGVSEQYF

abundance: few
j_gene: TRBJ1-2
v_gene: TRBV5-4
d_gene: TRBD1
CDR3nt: TGTGCCAGCAGCTTGGTGGTAAAGGGGGCCGATGGCTACACCTTC
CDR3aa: CASSLVVKGADGYTF

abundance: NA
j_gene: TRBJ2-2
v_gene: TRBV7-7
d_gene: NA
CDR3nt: TGTGCCAGCAGCCGTTTGACGATGGACAGCACCGGGGAGCTGTTTTTT
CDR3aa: CASSRLTMDSTGELFF

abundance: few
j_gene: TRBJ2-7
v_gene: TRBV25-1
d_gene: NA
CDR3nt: TGTGCCAGCAGTGCGCTTAAGGGGGGCTACGAGCAGTACTTC
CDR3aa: CASSALKGGYEQYF

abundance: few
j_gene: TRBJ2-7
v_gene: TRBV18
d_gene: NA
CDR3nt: TGTGCCAGCTCACCACGCCGTGACGAGCAGTACTTC
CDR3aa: CASSPRRDEQYF

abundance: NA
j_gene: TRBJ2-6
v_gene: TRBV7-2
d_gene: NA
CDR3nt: TGTGCCAGCAGCTTCGACAGGCGGGTTTCTGGGGCCAACGTCCTGACTTTC
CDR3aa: CASSFDRRVSGANVLTF

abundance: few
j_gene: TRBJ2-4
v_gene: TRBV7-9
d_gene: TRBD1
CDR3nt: TGTGCCAGCAGCACTGGGACAGGGGCCAAAAACATTCAGTACTTC
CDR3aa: CASSTGTGAKNIQYF

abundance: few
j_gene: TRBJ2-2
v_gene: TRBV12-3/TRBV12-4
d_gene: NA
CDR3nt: TGTGCCAGCAGTTTCCAGACCGGGGAGCTGTTTTTT
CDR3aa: CASSFQTGELFF

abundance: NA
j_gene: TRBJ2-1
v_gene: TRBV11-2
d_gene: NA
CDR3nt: TGTGCCAGCAGCTTAGATCCAGGGCCGAACAATGAGCAGTTCTTC
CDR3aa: CASSLDPGPNNEQFF

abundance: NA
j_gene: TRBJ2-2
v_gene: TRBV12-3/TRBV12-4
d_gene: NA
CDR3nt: TGTGCCAGCAGTCAAGGGGCGCTAGCCGGGGAGCTGTTTTTT
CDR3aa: CASSQGALAGELFF

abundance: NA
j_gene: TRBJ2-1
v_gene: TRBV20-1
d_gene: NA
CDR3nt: TGCAGTGCTAGAGATAGGCGGCGGGCAAGCTCCTACAATGAGCAGTTCTTC
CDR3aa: CSARDRRRASSYNEQFF

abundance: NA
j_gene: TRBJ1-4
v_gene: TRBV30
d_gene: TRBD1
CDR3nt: TGTGCCTGGAGTACCGGGACAGGGGTTGAAAAACTGTTTTTT
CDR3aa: CAWSTGTGVEKLFF

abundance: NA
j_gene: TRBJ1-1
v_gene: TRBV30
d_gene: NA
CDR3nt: TGTGCCTGGACCGTAAAGGGCCGCACTGAAGCTTTCTTT
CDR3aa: CAWTVKGRTEAFF

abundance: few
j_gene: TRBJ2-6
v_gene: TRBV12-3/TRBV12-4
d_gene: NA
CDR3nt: TGTGCCAGCAGTTTATCCGGAATGCCCCTGACTTTC
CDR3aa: CASSLSGMPLTF

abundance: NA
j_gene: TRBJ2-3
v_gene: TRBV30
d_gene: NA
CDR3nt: TGTGCCTGGGGGAGGGAGTGGGACAATACGCAGTATTTT
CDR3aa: CAWGREWDNTQYF

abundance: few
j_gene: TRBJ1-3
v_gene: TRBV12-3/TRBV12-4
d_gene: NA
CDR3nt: TGTGCCAGCAGTTCCCCTTTTGTTCGTGTCTCTGGAAACACCATATATTTT
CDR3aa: CASSSPFVRVSGNTIYF

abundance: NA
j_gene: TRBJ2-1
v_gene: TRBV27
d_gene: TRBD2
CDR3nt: TGTGCCACCGGCGGACTAGCGGGAGTCACTGAGCAGTTCTTC
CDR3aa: CATGGLAGVTEQFF

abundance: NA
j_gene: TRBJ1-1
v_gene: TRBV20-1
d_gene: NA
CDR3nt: TGCAGTGCCCAAATTCTGGGGAAGAACACTGAAGCTTTCTTT
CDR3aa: CSAQILGKNTEAFF

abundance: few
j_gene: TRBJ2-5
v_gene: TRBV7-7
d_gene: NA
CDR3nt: TGTGCTAGCAGCTTGAGGGGGGCGGAGACCCAGTACTTC
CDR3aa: CASSLRGAETQYF

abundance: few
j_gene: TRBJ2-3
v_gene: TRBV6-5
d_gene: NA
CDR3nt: TGTGCCAGCAGTTTCCTCGGGGCTGGGGATACGCAGTATTTT
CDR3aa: CASSFLGAGDTQYF

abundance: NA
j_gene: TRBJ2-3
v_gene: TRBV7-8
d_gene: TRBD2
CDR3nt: TGTGCCAGCAGCTCCGCCCTTGGGGGGGGGGGCACAGATACGCAGTATTTT
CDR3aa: CASSSALGGGGTDTQYF

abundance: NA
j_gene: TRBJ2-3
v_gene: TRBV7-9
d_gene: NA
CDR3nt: TGTGCCAGCAGCCGGACGGGGTATGATACGCAGTATTTT
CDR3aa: CASSRTGYDTQYF